The T cell receptor beta chain described here comes from a study of OX40 agonist ivuxolimab in advanced cancers. Study-wide context: Subjects had a mean age of roughly 60 years, with a range of about 23 to 79; around 80% were male. Eligibility rules accepted prior anti-PD-1, anti-PD-L1 or anti-CTLA-4 therapy, and over 30% had some.

V shed 3 bases, J shed 7 bases, and the junction held 9 bases outside the gene matches. The CDR3 length is 15 residues. Germline V gene data show CDR1 as MGHRA and CDR2 as YSYEKL. Broader study findings: Blood T cells, both CD4+ and CD8+, expanded clonally by week 6 at 0.1 to 3.0 mg/kg.

Notes on this clone: The antigen is undetermined.

TCRdb's copy holds only in-frame clones and misses some; the assay was immunoSEQ multiplex PCR. The table shows around 69,000 clones, with approximately 80% occurring only once. This chain connects TRBV4-1 to TRBJ2-1; 7 bases align to TRBD2. The clonotype originates from an adult with an advanced solid tumor such as melanoma, head and neck, liver or kidney cancer. The material was CD4+ or CD8+ T cells sorted from blood, obtained in a trial of the OX40 agonist ivuxolimab. The CDR3 is CASSQNPTSVNEQFF. CDR3 coding DNA: TGCGCCAGCAGCCAGAACCCTACTAGCGTTAATGAGCAGTTCTTC.